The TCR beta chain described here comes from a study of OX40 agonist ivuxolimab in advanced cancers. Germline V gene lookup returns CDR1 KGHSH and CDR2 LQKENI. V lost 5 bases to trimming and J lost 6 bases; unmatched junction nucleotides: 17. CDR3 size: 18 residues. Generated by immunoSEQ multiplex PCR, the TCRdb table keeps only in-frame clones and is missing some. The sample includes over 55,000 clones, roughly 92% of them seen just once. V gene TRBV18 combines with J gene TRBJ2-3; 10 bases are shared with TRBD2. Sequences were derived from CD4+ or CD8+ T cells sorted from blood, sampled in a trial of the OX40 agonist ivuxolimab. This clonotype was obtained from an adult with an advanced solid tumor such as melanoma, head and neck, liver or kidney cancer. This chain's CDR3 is CASSERRPIAGGLDTQYF. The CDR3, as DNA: TGTGCCAGCTCAGAGCGTCGACCTATAGCGGGAGGTTTGGATACGCAGTATTTT. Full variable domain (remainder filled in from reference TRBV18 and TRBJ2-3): NAGVMQNPRHLVRRRGQEARLRCSPMKGHSHVYWYRQLPEEGLKFMVYLQKENIIDESGMPKERFSAEFPKEGPSILRIQQVVRGDSAAYFCASSERRPIAGGLDTQYFGPGTRLTVL.